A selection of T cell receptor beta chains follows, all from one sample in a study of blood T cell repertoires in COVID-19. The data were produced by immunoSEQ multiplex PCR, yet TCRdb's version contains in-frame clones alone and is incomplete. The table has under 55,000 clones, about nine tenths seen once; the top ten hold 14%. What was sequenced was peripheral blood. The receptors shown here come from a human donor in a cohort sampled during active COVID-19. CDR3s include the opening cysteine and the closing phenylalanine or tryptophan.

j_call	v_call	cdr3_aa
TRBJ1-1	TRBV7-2	CASSLQATNTEAFF
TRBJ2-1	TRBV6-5	CASSPTGASYNEQFF
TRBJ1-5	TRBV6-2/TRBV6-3	CASSPSAGNQPQHF
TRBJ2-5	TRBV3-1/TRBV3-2	CASSQETPSGGDQETQYF
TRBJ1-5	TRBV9	CASSVGEGGNQPQHF
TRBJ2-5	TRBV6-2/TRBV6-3	CASSPTGETQYF
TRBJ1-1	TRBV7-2	CASSLAGSGDIDTEAFF
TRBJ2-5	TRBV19	CASSPGRRLETQYF
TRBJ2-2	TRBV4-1	CASSHYDSNTGELFF
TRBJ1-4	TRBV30	CAWSPPSSTNEKLFF
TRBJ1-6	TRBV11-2	CASSSQGLGNSPLHF
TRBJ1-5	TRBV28	CASRGASNQPQHF
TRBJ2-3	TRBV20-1	CSASPGLAGGASTDTQYF
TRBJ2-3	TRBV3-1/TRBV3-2	CASSRLTGTTSSTDTQYF
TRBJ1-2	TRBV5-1	CASSLITGTGAGYTF
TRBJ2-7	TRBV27	CASTPDRVNSYEQYF
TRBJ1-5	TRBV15	CATIKGFGQPQHF
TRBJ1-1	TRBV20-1	CSARRNTEAFF
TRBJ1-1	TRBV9	CASSVAGARAEAFF
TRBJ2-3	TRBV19	CASRRASRGLGDTQYF
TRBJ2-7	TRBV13	CASSPRGDSYEQYF
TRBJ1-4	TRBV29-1	CSAGPQGSNEKLFF
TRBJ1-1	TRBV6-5	CASSSGRAANTEAFF
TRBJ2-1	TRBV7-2	CASSSSPGSYNEQFF
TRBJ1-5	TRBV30	CAWSVQDLNNQPQHF
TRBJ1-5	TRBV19	CASSPLVDAAKRGQPQHF
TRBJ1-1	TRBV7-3	CASSPAGGLNTEAFF
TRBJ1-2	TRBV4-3	CASSQETGLLSPSLTF
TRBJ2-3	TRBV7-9	CASSLGLAGRTDTQYF
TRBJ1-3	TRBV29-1	CSVVASGNTIYF
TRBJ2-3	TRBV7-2	CASSPPGSGGAIDTQYF
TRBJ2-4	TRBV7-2	CASSLVRGPGQDPSKYF
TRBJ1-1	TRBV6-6	CASSYEVGSEAFF
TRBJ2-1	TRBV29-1	CSVDGGPHNEQFF
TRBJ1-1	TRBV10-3	CATGGGGMNTEAFF
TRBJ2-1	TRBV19	CASSLAGLDEQFF
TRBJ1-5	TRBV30	CAWRGEGSYNQPQHF
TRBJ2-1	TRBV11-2	CASSLEGPYNEQFF
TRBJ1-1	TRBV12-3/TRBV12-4	CASSRSVDTEAFF
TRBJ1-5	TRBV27	CASSSGTGRGQPQHF
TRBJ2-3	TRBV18	CASSQQDSDTQYF
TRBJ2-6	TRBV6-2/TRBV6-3	CASSYHRGQGGANVLTF
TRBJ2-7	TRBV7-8	CASSLAGTAAYEQYF
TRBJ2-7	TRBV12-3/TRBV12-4	CASSLTPGTIAYF
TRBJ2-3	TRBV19	CASSIGGSQGTDTQYF
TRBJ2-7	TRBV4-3	CASSQAAGGSAVYEQYF
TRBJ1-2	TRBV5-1	CASSLQGYGYTF
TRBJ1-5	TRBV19	CASGGQPQHF
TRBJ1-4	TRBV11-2	CASSLASGLVEKLFF
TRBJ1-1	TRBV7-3	CASSSNLGGTEAFF